The rows below give T cell receptor beta chains drawn from one sample of a study of early T cells in non-severe SARS-CoV-2 infection. TCRdb re-called the 5' RACE reads with MiXCR, one entry per CDR3 protein. This sample has 85,000 to 90,000 distinct CDR3 sequences; around an eighth occur once, and the top ten carry roughly 7%. Source material: whole blood. These receptor sequences come from an adult who was a healthcare worker with PCR-confirmed SARS-CoV-2 infection or an uninfected control (not recorded which). The CDR3 runs from the conserved cysteine through the conserved F or W. The D gene is left open where the match is weak. Only some rows state a clone size, as once, few, many or a class for expanded clones.

J gene: TRBJ1-2
D gene: NA
clone size: many
V gene: TRBV12-5
CDR3 DNA: TGTGCTAGTGCCCGCGGACGGACACGGGATGGCTACACCTTC
CDR3 protein: CASARGRTRDGYTF

J gene: TRBJ2-1
D gene: NA
clone size: few
V gene: TRBV30
CDR3 DNA: TGTGCCTGGAGTGCGGGGACTTACAATGAGCAGTTCTTC
CDR3 protein: CAWSAGTYNEQFF

J gene: TRBJ1-5
D gene: NA
clone size: NA
V gene: TRBV6-6
CDR3 DNA: TGTGCCAGCGCCCATATCTGGGACATCTATAGCAATCAGCCCCAGCATTTT
CDR3 protein: CASAHIWDIYSNQPQHF

J gene: TRBJ2-3
D gene: TRBD2
clone size: NA
V gene: TRBV10-3
CDR3 DNA: TGTGCCATCAGTGGGGAGGGGTCCACAGATACGCAGTATTTT
CDR3 protein: CAISGEGSTDTQYF

J gene: TRBJ2-1
D gene: TRBD1
clone size: NA
V gene: TRBV14
CDR3 DNA: TGTGCCAGCAGCCATTTCAGGGGGCGGATCGATGAGCAGTTCTTC
CDR3 protein: CASSHFRGRIDEQFF

J gene: TRBJ2-7
D gene: TRBD2
clone size: NA
V gene: TRBV19
CDR3 DNA: TGTGCCAGTAGTGCCGGGGTTAGCGGGTTCTCCTACGAGCAGTACTTC
CDR3 protein: CASSAGVSGFSYEQYF

J gene: TRBJ2-3
D gene: NA
clone size: few
V gene: TRBV29-1
CDR3 DNA: TGCAGCGTTGCCACAGGTTTAGATACGCAGTATTTT
CDR3 protein: CSVATGLDTQYF

J gene: TRBJ2-7
D gene: TRBD2
clone size: NA
V gene: TRBV20-1
CDR3 DNA: TGCAGTGCGAAGTTAAGCGGGACCCTGAACTACGAGCAGTACTTC
CDR3 protein: CSAKLSGTLNYEQYF

J gene: TRBJ2-7
D gene: TRBD2
clone size: few
V gene: TRBV19
CDR3 DNA: TGTGCCAGTAGTGTACTAGCGGGAGGGCCGGGGGAGCAGTACTTC
CDR3 protein: CASSVLAGGPGEQYF

J gene: TRBJ2-2
D gene: NA
clone size: many
V gene: TRBV27
CDR3 DNA: TGTGCCAGCAGTTTATTCACAAACACCGGGGAGCTGTTTTTT
CDR3 protein: CASSLFTNTGELFF

J gene: TRBJ2-7
D gene: NA
clone size: few
V gene: TRBV28
CDR3 DNA: TGTGCCAGCAGTTTAGTAAGGGGCCGGTACGAGCAGTACTTC
CDR3 protein: CASSLVRGRYEQYF

J gene: TRBJ2-1
D gene: TRBD2
clone size: NA
V gene: TRBV5-4
CDR3 DNA: TGTGCCAGCAGCCAAGGAGGGAGAAGCGGGAGGTATGAGCAGTTCTTC
CDR3 protein: CASSQGGRSGRYEQFF

J gene: TRBJ2-7
D gene: TRBD2
clone size: many
V gene: TRBV6-5
CDR3 DNA: TGTGCCAGCAGGCTGGGAGGGGTTGGGGTCGCCTACGAGCAGTACTTC
CDR3 protein: CASRLGGVGVAYEQYF

J gene: TRBJ2-2
D gene: NA
clone size: NA
V gene: TRBV19
CDR3 DNA: TGTGCCAGTAGTCCAAGGGTCGCGGCAATCGGGGAGCTGTTTTTT
CDR3 protein: CASSPRVAAIGELFF

J gene: TRBJ2-5
D gene: NA
clone size: NA
V gene: TRBV4-2
CDR3 DNA: TGTGCCAGCAGCCAAGGGAGTAATGGGCCGAGAGAAGAGACCCAGTACTTC
CDR3 protein: CASSQGSNGPREETQYF

J gene: TRBJ1-5
D gene: NA
clone size: few
V gene: TRBV20-1
CDR3 DNA: TGCAGTGCCCCTGTCGGCGGACCCAATCAGCCCCAGCATTTT
CDR3 protein: CSAPVGGPNQPQHF

J gene: TRBJ2-2
D gene: TRBD2
clone size: few
V gene: TRBV20-1
CDR3 DNA: TGCAGTGCTAGTACCCAGCGGGAAACCGGGGAGCTGTTTTTT
CDR3 protein: CSASTQRETGELFF

J gene: TRBJ2-1
D gene: NA
clone size: many
V gene: TRBV29-1
CDR3 DNA: TGCAGCGTTGGTTTGCGGCTGTCCTACAATGAGCAGTTCTTC
CDR3 protein: CSVGLRLSYNEQFF

J gene: TRBJ2-2
D gene: NA
clone size: NA
V gene: TRBV2
CDR3 DNA: TGTGCCATCCCGTTGGGCCAGCCGTGGTCCGGGGAGCTGTTTTTT
CDR3 protein: CAIPLGQPWSGELFF

J gene: TRBJ2-1
D gene: NA
clone size: NA
V gene: TRBV7-9
CDR3 DNA: TGTGCCAGCAGCTTACGACAGGCACAGAGGAATGAGCAGTTCTTC
CDR3 protein: CASSLRQAQRNEQFF

J gene: TRBJ2-2
D gene: TRBD2
clone size: many
V gene: TRBV11-2
CDR3 DNA: TGTGCCAGCAGCCATTTCCCTTCTAGCGGGAGCGTAAACACCGGGGAGCTGTTTTTT
CDR3 protein: CASSHFPSSGSVNTGELFF

J gene: TRBJ1-5
D gene: NA
clone size: few
V gene: TRBV11-2
CDR3 DNA: TGTGCCAGCAGCCCCGATGGCAATCAGCCCCAGCATTTT
CDR3 protein: CASSPDGNQPQHF

J gene: TRBJ1-1
D gene: NA
clone size: few
V gene: TRBV6-6
CDR3 DNA: TGTGCCAGCAGCCCCCAGACAGCGGAAGCTTTCTTT
CDR3 protein: CASSPQTAEAFF

J gene: TRBJ1-2
D gene: NA
clone size: few
V gene: TRBV28
CDR3 DNA: TGTGCCGGAGGCCCGGGGGCCCCAAGCTATGGCTACACCTTC
CDR3 protein: CAGGPGAPSYGYTF

J gene: TRBJ1-4
D gene: NA
clone size: many
V gene: TRBV7-2
CDR3 DNA: TGTGCCAGCAGCTTGGTGGAAGGGCCCAATGAAAAACTGTTTTTT
CDR3 protein: CASSLVEGPNEKLFF

J gene: TRBJ1-2
D gene: NA
clone size: many
V gene: TRBV30
CDR3 DNA: TGTGCCTGGAGTAGCGAAGGGAACGGTGGAGGCTACACCTTC
CDR3 protein: CAWSSEGNGGGYTF

J gene: TRBJ1-2
D gene: TRBD1
clone size: NA
V gene: TRBV2
CDR3 DNA: TGTGCCAGCAGCACCACCGGGACAGGGCATGGCTACACCTTC
CDR3 protein: CASSTTGTGHGYTF

J gene: TRBJ1-4
D gene: NA
clone size: few
V gene: TRBV29-1
CDR3 DNA: TGCAGCGGGCGACAGAGTACTAATGAAAAACTGTTTTTT
CDR3 protein: CSGRQSTNEKLFF

J gene: TRBJ2-5
D gene: TRBD1
clone size: few
V gene: TRBV5-6
CDR3 DNA: TGTGCCAGCAGGTACGGGACAGGGGGCATGGAGACCCAGTACTTC
CDR3 protein: CASRYGTGGMETQYF

J gene: TRBJ1-1
D gene: TRBD1
clone size: NA
V gene: TRBV29-1
CDR3 DNA: TGCAGCGTTGCGGTTATGGGACAGGGGACTGAAGCTTTCTTT
CDR3 protein: CSVAVMGQGTEAFF

J gene: TRBJ2-5
D gene: NA
clone size: NA
V gene: TRBV6-1
CDR3 DNA: TGTGCCACCCTCCGGCTAGCGGAGACCCAGTACTTC
CDR3 protein: CATLRLAETQYF

J gene: TRBJ2-1
D gene: NA
clone size: NA
V gene: TRBV6-2/TRBV6-3
CDR3 DNA: TGTGCCTCCGGTGGGGGGCCCCGCGTCAATGAGCAGTTCTTC
CDR3 protein: CASGGGPRVNEQFF

J gene: TRBJ2-5
D gene: TRBD1
clone size: few
V gene: TRBV4-1
CDR3 DNA: TGCGCCAGCAGCCAGGGTACAGGGGGCATAGAGACCCAGTACTTC
CDR3 protein: CASSQGTGGIETQYF

J gene: TRBJ1-5
D gene: NA
clone size: many
V gene: TRBV7-8
CDR3 DNA: TGTGCCAGCAGCTTAGCGATGAGCAATCAGCCCCAGCATTTT
CDR3 protein: CASSLAMSNQPQHF

J gene: TRBJ2-6
D gene: NA
clone size: NA
V gene: TRBV18
CDR3 DNA: TGTGCCAGCTCACCAGTTGCTTCTGGGGCCAACGTCCTGACTTTC
CDR3 protein: CASSPVASGANVLTF

J gene: TRBJ2-1
D gene: TRBD2
clone size: many
V gene: TRBV27
CDR3 DNA: TGTGCCAGCGAGGGCGGGAGTGGGAGCTCCTACAATGAGCAGTTCTTC
CDR3 protein: CASEGGSGSSYNEQFF

J gene: TRBJ2-5
D gene: TRBD1
clone size: NA
V gene: TRBV28
CDR3 DNA: TGTGCCAGCAGTATCATATGGGGGACAGGTCGACCGTTAGAGACCCAGTACTTC
CDR3 protein: CASSIIWGTGRPLETQYF

J gene: TRBJ1-1
D gene: TRBD1
clone size: many
V gene: TRBV7-9
CDR3 DNA: TGTGCCAGCAGCTTAGAGGGGGACAGGGCGGCTTTCTTT
CDR3 protein: CASSLEGDRAAFF

J gene: TRBJ2-7
D gene: NA
clone size: NA
V gene: TRBV10-2
CDR3 DNA: TGCGCCAGCAGGGGCCTCAACGAGCAGTACTTC
CDR3 protein: CASRGLNEQYF

J gene: TRBJ1-2
D gene: NA
clone size: NA
V gene: TRBV7-3
CDR3 DNA: TGTGCCAGCAGCTTAACGGGCGGACAGCTCTATGGCTACACCTTC
CDR3 protein: CASSLTGGQLYGYTF

J gene: TRBJ2-2
D gene: NA
clone size: many
V gene: TRBV29-1
CDR3 DNA: TGCAGCGTTGAACCCAGGGAGGTCACCGGGGAGCTGTTTTTT
CDR3 protein: CSVEPREVTGELFF

J gene: TRBJ2-5
D gene: TRBD2
clone size: many
V gene: TRBV7-2
CDR3 DNA: TGTGCCAGCAGCCCCCGAGGGAGCGGGAGGGCAGGGGAGACCCAGTACTTC
CDR3 protein: CASSPRGSGRAGETQYF

J gene: TRBJ2-7
D gene: NA
clone size: NA
V gene: TRBV15
CDR3 DNA: TGTGCCACCAGCAGAGATTGGGCGGACAGTCGACTTTCCTACGAGCAGTACTTC
CDR3 protein: CATSRDWADSRLSYEQYF